This T cell receptor (beta chain) stems from a study of cytomegalovirus exposure and HLA in healthy donors. Study information: There were some 81 million unique TCRs (from HLA-typed donors) in an early data release.

Notes on this clone: Its antigen is unknown. The sample carries other DNA sequences with the same CDR3.

PCR employed 60 Vbeta and 13 Jbeta primers. In the authors' workflow: In a later analysis, the count reached 82 million or so unique TCR beta chains, with roughly 12 million shared. The data were produced by immunoSEQ multiplex PCR, yet TCRdb's version contains in-frame clones alone and is incomplete. From that table come the V and J calls and clone size; the DNA was used to work out D and trimming. The sample has 150,000 to 200,000 clones; almost 85% are singletons. Healthy people donating bone marrow made up the donors. Study-level findings and limits: In a later analysis, specific HLA alleles were associated with approximately 16,000 TCR beta sequences at a 0.05 false discovery rate.

This clonotype was obtained from a woman aged 45 to 65 in good health and CMV-seronegative. The sequenced sample was PBMCs.

This chain's CDR3 is CASSLVAGEHF. The CDR3 nucleotides are TGTGCCAGCAGCTTAGTTGCAGGGGAGCATTTT. This chain joins TRBV7-8 and TRBJ1-5; possible D gene TRBD1, 6 bases. This CDR3 has 11 residues. V was trimmed by 1 base and J by 14 bases, leaving 9 bases between them. Germline CDR1 reads SGHVS; CDR2 reads FQNEAQ.